A selection of T cell receptor beta chains follows, all from one sample in a study of cytomegalovirus exposure and HLA in healthy donors. The table came from immunoSEQ multiplex PCR; TCRdb's copy has only in-frame clones and leaves some out. The repertoire holds around 130,000 clones, with less than 85% as singletons. Source material: PBMCs. The receptors were gathered from a male donor in good health and CMV-seronegative. Each CDR3 is given with its conserved first and last residue. The D gene is left open where the match is weak. Expanded clones are given a class, and other clones once, few, many or no size at all.

NA,TRBD2,TRBJ2-1,TRBV7-2,TGTGCCAGCCTACGGGGGGGCCCCTACAATGAGCAGTTCTTC,CASLRGGPYNEQFF
NA,TRBD2,TRBJ2-7,TRBV7-3,TGTGCCAGCAGTCCCTCCAGCGGGGCCGCCTACGAGCAGTACTTC,CASSPSSGAAYEQYF
NA,TRBD1,TRBJ2-3,TRBV6-5,TGTGCCAGCCGCAAAATCGGGACAGGGAAGGATACGCAGTATTTT,CASRKIGTGKDTQYF
NA,NA,TRBJ1-1,TRBV9,TGTGCCAGCAGCGTAGGTGAAACTATGAACACTGAAGCTTTCTTT,CASSVGETMNTEAFF
once,NA,TRBJ2-7,TRBV7-9,TGTTCCAGCAGCTTAGGGCCCACCGAGCAGTACTTC,CSSSLGPTEQYF
NA,NA,TRBJ1-5,TRBV30,TGTGCCTGGAGTGCACGGGAAAATGTAGGTCAGCCCCAGCATTTT,CAWSARENVGQPQHF
NA,NA,TRBJ2-7,TRBV19,TGTGCCAGTAGTAAGAACAGGGATCCCTCCTACGAGCAGTACTTC,CASSKNRDPSYEQYF
NA,NA,TRBJ1-6,TRBV6-1,TGTGCCGGGTCGTCCCAACAGGGTACGAATTCACCCCTCCACTTT,CAGSSQQGTNSPLHF
NA,TRBD2,TRBJ2-7,TRBV4-1,TGCGCCAGCAGCCAAGGCTTGGCGGGGGAAATATACGAGCAGTACTTC,CASSQGLAGEIYEQYF
NA,NA,TRBJ1-6,TRBV30,TGTGCCTGGACGGAGGGTAATTCACCCCTCCACTTT,CAWTEGNSPLHF
NA,TRBD1,TRBJ2-3,TRBV29-1,TGCAGCGTTGAAGATGTCGGACAGGGGTTGTATACGCAGTATTTT,CSVEDVGQGLYTQYF
NA,NA,TRBJ1-5,TRBV5-8,TGTGCCAGCAGCTACCGTATAGGCGGGCAGCCCCAGCATTTT,CASSYRIGGQPQHF
NA,NA,TRBJ2-1,TRBV5-6,TGTGCCAGCAGCTTATTGACAGGCGTTGAGCAGTTCTTC,CASSLLTGVEQFF
once,NA,TRBJ2-7,TRBV5-1,TGCGCCAGCAGCTTGGCCAGGGAACGGTACGAGCAGTACTTC,CASSLARERYEQYF
NA,NA,TRBJ2-7,TRBV6-5,TGTGCCAGCAGTTACGCAAGAGGAGGGTTCTACGAGCAGTACTTC,CASSYARGGFYEQYF
NA,TRBD1,TRBJ2-1,TRBV7-9,TGTTCCAGCAGCTTAGGGACAGCTTACAATGAGCAGTTCTTC,CSSSLGTAYNEQFF
once,NA,TRBJ2-2,TRBV25-1,TGTGCCAGCAGTGAATTGTTATCAGGAAACACCGGGGAGCTGTTTTTT,CASSELLSGNTGELFF
NA,NA,TRBJ1-1,TRBV27,TGTGCCAGCTACACAGGGAATTCTGAAGCTTTCTTT,CASYTGNSEAFF
NA,TRBD1,TRBJ1-2,TRBV7-2,TGTGCCAGCAGTTCACTCCGGGACAGCTATGGCTACACCTTC,CASSSLRDSYGYTF
NA,NA,TRBJ2-2,TRBV9,TGTGCCAGCAGCCCGCCGGTGGGGAGTGGCGGGGAGCTGTTTTTT,CASSPPVGSGGELFF
NA,TRBD1,TRBJ2-6,TRBV25-1,TGTGCCAGCAGTGGCCCGGGACAGCCGGTCTCTGGGGCCAACGTCCTGACTTTC,CASSGPGQPVSGANVLTF
NA,NA,TRBJ1-6,TRBV7-2,TGTGCCAGTACCCCAGCGTTTAATTCACCCCTCCACTTT,CASTPAFNSPLHF
NA,NA,TRBJ1-2,TRBV5-6,TGTGCCAGCAGCTTAGAGGGACTCATAATCTATGGCTACACCTTC,CASSLEGLIIYGYTF
NA,NA,TRBJ2-7,TRBV11-2,TGTGCCAGCAGCTTTGGTGCACCTCGCGTGGGCTATACGACGGAGCAGTACTTC,CASSFGAPRVGYTTEQYF
NA,NA,TRBJ2-2,TRBV5-4,TGTGCCAGCAGCCCCGAGCCAGGGTCGGCGAACACCGGGGAGCTGTTTTTT,CASSPEPGSANTGELFF
NA,TRBD1,TRBJ2-5,TRBV5-1,TGCGCCAGCAGCCCGGATTGGGGACAGGGAAAGACCCAGTACTTC,CASSPDWGQGKTQYF
NA,NA,TRBJ2-7,TRBV4-3,TGCGCCAGCAGCCAGAACACAGGTGAACACGAGCAGTACTTC,CASSQNTGEHEQYF
NA,NA,TRBJ1-1,TRBV9,TGTGCCAGCAGCGGTGCCACGGGGGGCCGAGCTGAAGCTTTCTTT,CASSGATGGRAEAFF
NA,TRBD2,TRBJ2-1,TRBV7-9,TGTGCCAGCAGCTTAGCTAGCGGGATATACAATGAGCAGTTCTTC,CASSLASGIYNEQFF
NA,NA,TRBJ1-1,TRBV9,TGTGCCAGCAGCGTAGGGCCAGGGACTGAAGCTTTCTTT,CASSVGPGTEAFF
NA,TRBD2,TRBJ2-7,TRBV9,TGTGCCAGCAGCGTAAACAGCGGGGTGACCTACGAGCAGTACTTC,CASSVNSGVTYEQYF
NA,NA,TRBJ1-1,TRBV19,TGTGCCAGTAGTACCGGGGGGTTTTTGAACACTGAAGCTTTCTTT,CASSTGGFLNTEAFF
NA,TRBD1,TRBJ2-7,TRBV27,TGTGCCAGCAGTTTAGTTGCCGCCGGGACAGGGGTCGAGCAGTACTTC,CASSLVAAGTGVEQYF
NA,TRBD2,TRBJ2-5,TRBV7-2,TGTGCCAGCAGCTTAGCGGGAGGGCCAGAGACCCAGTACTTC,CASSLAGGPETQYF
NA,TRBD2,TRBJ2-1,TRBV10-3,TGTGCCATCAGTGAGTCGGGACTAGCGGGAAGAAATGAGCAGTTCTTC,CAISESGLAGRNEQFF
NA,TRBD2,TRBJ2-1,TRBV7-3,TGTGCCAGCAGCCGAGCGGGGGGGTACAATGAGCAGTTCTTC,CASSRAGGYNEQFF
NA,TRBD2,TRBJ2-1,TRBV7-3,TGTGCCAGCAGCACCAAGAGCGGGGGGGCCTACAATGAGCAGTTCTTC,CASSTKSGGAYNEQFF
once,TRBD1,TRBJ2-4,TRBV10-1,TGCGCCAGCAGTACCGGGACAGGAAACAGTCAGTACTTC,CASSTGTGNSQYF
NA,NA,TRBJ2-4,TRBV9,TGTGCCAGCAGCGTAGGGCGGGCGAGGGACATTCAGTACTTC,CASSVGRARDIQYF
once,NA,TRBJ1-1,TRBV6-1,TGTGCCAGCAGTGGTGGGGGGGAGAACACTGAAGCTTTCTTT,CASSGGGENTEAFF
NA,TRBD1,TRBJ1-6,TRBV30,TGTGCCTGGAGGAGACAGGGAAATTCACCCCTCCACTTT,CAWRRQGNSPLHF
once,TRBD1,TRBJ2-7,TRBV27,TGTGCCAGCAGCCCACCGGGACAGGGGTACTACGAGCAGTACTTC,CASSPPGQGYYEQYF
NA,NA,TRBJ1-4,TRBV4-3,TGCGCCAGCAGCCCTGGCGGGGCTTTCGGTGAAAAACTGTTTTTT,CASSPGGAFGEKLFF
NA,TRBD1,TRBJ1-1,TRBV27,TGTGCCAGCAGTCCCCGGACAGGGGGCGCGGGCACTGAAGCTTTCTTT,CASSPRTGGAGTEAFF
NA,NA,TRBJ1-2,TRBV5-4,TGTGCCAGCAGGGGGCAGGGGTGGAACTATGGCTACACCTTC,CASRGQGWNYGYTF
NA,NA,TRBJ1-5,TRBV6-1,TGTGCCAGCAGTGACGCCTTGAACGGGGATCAGCCCCAGCATTTT,CASSDALNGDQPQHF
NA,NA,TRBJ1-5,TRBV19,TGTGCCAGTAGTATTCCCAGGGGTGGCAATCAGCCCCAGCATTTT,CASSIPRGGNQPQHF
once,NA,TRBJ2-3,TRBV7-9,TGTTCCCTAGAGGGCAGGAGCACAGATACGCAGTATTTT,CSLEGRSTDTQYF
NA,TRBD1,TRBJ2-2,TRBV5-1,TGCGCCAGCAGCTTCCAGGGGGAGCAAAACGGGGAGCTGTTTTTT,CASSFQGEQNGELFF
NA,TRBD2,TRBJ2-6,TRBV28,TGTGCCAGCAGTTTAGCGGGGGAGTCCTCTGGGGCCAACGGCCTGACTTTC,CASSLAGESSGANGLTF
NA,TRBD1,TRBJ2-5,TRBV30,TGTGCCGGACCGGGACAGGGTACCGCAGAGACCCAGTACTTC,CAGPGQGTAETQYF